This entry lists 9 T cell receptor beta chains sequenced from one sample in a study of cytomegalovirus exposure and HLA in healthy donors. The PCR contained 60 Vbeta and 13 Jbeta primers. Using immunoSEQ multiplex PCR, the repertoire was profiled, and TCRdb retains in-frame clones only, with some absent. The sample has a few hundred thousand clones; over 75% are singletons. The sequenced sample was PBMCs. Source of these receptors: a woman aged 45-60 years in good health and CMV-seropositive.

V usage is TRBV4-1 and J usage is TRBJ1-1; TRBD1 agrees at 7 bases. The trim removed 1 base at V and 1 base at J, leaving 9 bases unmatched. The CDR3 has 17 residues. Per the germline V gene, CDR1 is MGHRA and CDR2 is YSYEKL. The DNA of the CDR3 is TGCGCCAGCAGCCAAGCCTACGGCGACAGGGCGAACACTGAAGCTTTCTTT. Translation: CASSQAYGDRANTEAFF.

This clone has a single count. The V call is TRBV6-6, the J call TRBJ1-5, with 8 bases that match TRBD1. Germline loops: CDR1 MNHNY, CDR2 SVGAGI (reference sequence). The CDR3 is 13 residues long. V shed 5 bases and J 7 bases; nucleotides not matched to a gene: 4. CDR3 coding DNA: TGTGCCAGCAGTATTGGACAGGGCCAGCCCCAGCATTTT. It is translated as CASSIGQGQPQHF.

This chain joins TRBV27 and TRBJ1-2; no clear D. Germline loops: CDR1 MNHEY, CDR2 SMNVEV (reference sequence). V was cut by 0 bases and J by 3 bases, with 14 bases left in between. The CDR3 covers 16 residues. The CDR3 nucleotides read TGTGCCAGCAGTTTATCCGGAGCCGCCCGTTACTATGGCTACACCTTC. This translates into CASSLSGAARYYGYTF.

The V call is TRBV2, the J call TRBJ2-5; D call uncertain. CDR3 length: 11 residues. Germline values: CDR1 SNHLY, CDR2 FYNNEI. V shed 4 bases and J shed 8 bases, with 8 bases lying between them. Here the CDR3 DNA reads TGTGCCAGCAGTGTTACTGGTACCCAGTACTTC. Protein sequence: CASSVTGTQYF.

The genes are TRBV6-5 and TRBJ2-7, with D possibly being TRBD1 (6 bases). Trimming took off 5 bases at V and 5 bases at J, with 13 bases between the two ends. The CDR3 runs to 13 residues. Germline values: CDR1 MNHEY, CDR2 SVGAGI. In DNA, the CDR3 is TGTGCCAGCAGTCCAACAGGGACCGACGAGCAGTACTTC. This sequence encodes CASSPTGTDEQYF.

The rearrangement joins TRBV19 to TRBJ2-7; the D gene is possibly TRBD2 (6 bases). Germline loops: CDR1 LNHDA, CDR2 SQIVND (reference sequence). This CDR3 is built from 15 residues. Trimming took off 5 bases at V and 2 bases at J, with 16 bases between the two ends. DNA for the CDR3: TGTGCCAGTAGTTCCGCGTGGAGGGCCCCCTACGAGCAGTACTTC. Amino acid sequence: CASSSAWRAPYEQYF.

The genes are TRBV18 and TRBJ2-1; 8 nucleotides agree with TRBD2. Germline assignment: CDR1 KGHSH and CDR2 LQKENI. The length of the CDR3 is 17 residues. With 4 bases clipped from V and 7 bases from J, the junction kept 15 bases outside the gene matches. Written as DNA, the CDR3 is TGTGCCAGCTCACGGACTGTGGGAGCGGGGGAATTGAATGAGCAGTTCTTC. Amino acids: CASSRTVGAGELNEQFF.

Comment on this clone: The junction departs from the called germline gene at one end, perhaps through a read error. The DNA for the CDR3 is TGTTCCAGCAGCCTCGGACAGGGTGAAGAGACCCAGTACTTC. Protein product: CSSSLGQGEETQYF. This chain connects TRBV7-9 to TRBJ2-5, with TRBD1 identical over 8 bases. The CDR3 covers 14 residues. Germline V gene lookup returns CDR1 SEHNR and CDR2 FQNEAQ (reference sequence).

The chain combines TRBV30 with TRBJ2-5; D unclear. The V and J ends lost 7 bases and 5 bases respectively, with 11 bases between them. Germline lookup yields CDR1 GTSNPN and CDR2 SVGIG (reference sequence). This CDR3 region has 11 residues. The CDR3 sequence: CASASVETQYF. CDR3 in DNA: TGTGCCTCCGCCTCGGTTGAGACCCAGTACTTC.